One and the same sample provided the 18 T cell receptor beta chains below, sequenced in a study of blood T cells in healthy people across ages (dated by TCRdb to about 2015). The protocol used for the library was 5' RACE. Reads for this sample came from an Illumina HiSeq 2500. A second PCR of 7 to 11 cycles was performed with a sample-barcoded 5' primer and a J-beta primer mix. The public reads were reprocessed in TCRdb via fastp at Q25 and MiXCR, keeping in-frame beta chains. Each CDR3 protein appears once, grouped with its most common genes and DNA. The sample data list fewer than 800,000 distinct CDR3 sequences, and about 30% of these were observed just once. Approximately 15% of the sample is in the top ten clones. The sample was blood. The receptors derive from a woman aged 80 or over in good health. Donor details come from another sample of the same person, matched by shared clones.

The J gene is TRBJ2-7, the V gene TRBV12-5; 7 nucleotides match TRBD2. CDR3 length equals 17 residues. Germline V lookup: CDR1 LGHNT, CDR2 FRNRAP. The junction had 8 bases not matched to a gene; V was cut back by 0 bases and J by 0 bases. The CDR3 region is CASGLVVGGGNSYEQYF. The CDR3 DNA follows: TGTGCTAGTGGTTTGGTAGTTGGGGGGGGGAACTCCTACGAGCAGTACTTC.

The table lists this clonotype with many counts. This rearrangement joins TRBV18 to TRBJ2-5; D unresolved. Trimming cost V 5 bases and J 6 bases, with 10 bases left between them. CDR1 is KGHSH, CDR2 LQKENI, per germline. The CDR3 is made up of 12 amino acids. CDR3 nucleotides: TGTGCCAGCTCAACCATGGGAAAGACCCAGTACTTC. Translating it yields CASSTMGKTQYF.

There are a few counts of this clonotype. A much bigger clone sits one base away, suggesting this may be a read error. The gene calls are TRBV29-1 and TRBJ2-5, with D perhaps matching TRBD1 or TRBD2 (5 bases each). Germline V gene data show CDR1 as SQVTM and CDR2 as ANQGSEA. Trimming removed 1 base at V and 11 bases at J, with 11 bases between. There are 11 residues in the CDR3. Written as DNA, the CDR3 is TGCAGCGTTGAAGGGGGGAATGAGCAGTACTTC. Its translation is CSVEGGNEQYF.

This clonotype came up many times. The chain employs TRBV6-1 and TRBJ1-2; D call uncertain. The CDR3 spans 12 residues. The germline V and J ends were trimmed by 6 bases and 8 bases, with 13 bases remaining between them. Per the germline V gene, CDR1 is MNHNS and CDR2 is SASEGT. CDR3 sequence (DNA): TGTGCCAGCAGCGGGCCCGGAGGCGGCTACACCTTC. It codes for CASSGPGGGYTF.

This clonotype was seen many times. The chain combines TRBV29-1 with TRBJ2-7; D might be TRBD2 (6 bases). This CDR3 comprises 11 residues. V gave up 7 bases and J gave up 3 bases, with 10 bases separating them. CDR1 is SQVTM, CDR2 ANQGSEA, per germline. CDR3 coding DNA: TGCAGCGGCGGGACTCTCTACGAGCAGTACTTC. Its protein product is CSGGTLYEQYF.

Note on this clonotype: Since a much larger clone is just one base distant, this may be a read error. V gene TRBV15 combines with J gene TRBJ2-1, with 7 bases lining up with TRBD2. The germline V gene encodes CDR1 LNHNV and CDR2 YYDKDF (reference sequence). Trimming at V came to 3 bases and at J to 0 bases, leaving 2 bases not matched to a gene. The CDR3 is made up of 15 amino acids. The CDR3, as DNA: TGTGCCACCAGCAGGTGGACTAGCTCCTACAATGAGCAGTTCTTC. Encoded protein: CATSRWTSSYNEQFF.

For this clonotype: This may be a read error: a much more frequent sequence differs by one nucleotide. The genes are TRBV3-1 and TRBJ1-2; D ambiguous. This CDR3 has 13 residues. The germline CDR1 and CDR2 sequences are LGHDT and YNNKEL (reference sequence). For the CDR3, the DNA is TGTGCCTGCAGCCAATGGACCGGTGGGGGCTACACCTTC. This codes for CACSQWTGGGYTF. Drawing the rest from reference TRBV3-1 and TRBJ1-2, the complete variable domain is DTAVSQTPKYLVTQMGNDKSIKCEQNLGHDTMYWYKQDSKKFLKIMFSYNNKELIINETVPNRFSPKSPDKAHLNLHINSLELGDSAVYFCACSQWTGGGYTFGSGTRLTVV.

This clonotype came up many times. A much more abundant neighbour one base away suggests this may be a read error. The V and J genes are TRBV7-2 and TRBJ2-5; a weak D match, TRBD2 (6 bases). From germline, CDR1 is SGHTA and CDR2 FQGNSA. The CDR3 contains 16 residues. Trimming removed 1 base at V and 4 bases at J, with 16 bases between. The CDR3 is CASSLDSSSRGETQYF. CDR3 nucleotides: TGTGCCAGCAGCTTAGACAGCAGTTCGCGGGGAGAGACCCAGTACTTC.

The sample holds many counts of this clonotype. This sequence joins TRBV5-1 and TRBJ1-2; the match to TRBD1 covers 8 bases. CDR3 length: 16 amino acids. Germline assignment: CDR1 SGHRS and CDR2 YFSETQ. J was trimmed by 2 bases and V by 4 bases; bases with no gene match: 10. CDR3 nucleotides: TGCGCCAGCAGCGACCCCCAAAGGACAGGGAACTATGGCTACACCTTC. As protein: CASSDPQRTGNYGYTF. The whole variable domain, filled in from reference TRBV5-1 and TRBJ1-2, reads KAGVTQTPRYLIKTRGQQVTLSCSPISGHRSVSWYQQTPGQGLQFLFEYFSETQRNKGNFPGRFSGRQFSNSRSEMNVSTLELGDSALYLCASSDPQRTGNYGYTFGSGTRLTVV.

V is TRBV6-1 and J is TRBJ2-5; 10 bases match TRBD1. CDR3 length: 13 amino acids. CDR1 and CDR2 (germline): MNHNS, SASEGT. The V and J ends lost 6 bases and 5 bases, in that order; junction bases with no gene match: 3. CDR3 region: CASRGQGLETQYF. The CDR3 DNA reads TGTGCCAGCAGGGGACAGGGGTTGGAGACCCAGTACTTC.

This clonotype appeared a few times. The CDR3 loop reads CASSEEAGSYNEQFF. In DNA form, the CDR3 reads TGTGCCAGCAGTGAAGAAGCGGGCTCCTACAATGAGCAGTTCTTC. This rearrangement joins TRBV6-1 to TRBJ2-1; tentative D call: TRBD2 (6 bases). Trimming pared 1 base from V and 0 bases from J, leaving 7 bases between. The CDR3 has 15 amino acids. Germline V gene sequence: CDR1 MNHNS, CDR2 SASEGT.

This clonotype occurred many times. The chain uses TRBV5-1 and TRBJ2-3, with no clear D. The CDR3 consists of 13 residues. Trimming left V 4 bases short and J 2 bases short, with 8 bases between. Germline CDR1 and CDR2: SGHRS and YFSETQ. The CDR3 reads CASSLSDTDTQYF. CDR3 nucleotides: TGCGCCAGCAGCCTCAGCGACACAGATACGCAGTATTTT.

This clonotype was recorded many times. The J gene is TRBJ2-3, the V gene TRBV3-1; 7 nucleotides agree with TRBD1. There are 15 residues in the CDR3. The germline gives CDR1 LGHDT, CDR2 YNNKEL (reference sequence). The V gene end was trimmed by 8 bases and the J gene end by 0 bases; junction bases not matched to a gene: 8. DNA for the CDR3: TGTGCCAGCCAAGGGACAGCGTCTAGCACAGATACGCAGTATTTT. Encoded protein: CASQGTASSTDTQYF.

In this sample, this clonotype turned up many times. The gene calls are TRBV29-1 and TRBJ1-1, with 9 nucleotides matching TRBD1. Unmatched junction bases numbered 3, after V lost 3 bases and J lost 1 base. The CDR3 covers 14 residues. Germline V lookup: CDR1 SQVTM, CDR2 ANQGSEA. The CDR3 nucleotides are TGCAGCGTTGATTCGGGACAGGGGAACACTGAAGCTTTCTTT. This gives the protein CSVDSGQGNTEAFF.

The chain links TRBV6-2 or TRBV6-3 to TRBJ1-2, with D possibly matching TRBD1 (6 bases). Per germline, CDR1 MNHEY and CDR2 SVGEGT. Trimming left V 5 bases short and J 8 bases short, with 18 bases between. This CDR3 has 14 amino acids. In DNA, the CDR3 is TGTGCCAGCAGTCCACAGGGCGGCACCTTGGGCTACACCTTC. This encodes CASSPQGGTLGYTF.

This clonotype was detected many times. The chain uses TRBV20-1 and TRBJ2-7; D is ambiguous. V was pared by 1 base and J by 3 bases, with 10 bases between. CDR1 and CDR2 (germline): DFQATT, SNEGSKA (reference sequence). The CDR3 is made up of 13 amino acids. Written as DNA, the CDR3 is TGCAGTGCTAGAGCGGGCCGGTTCTACGAGCAGTACTTC. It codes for CSARAGRFYEQYF.

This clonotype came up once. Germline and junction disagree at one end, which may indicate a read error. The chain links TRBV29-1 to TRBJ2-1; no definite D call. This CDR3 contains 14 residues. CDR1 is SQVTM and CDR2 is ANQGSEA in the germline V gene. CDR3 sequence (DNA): TGCAGCGTCTATCACGAGACGGTCTGCAATGAGCAGTTCTTT. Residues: CSVYHETVCNEQFF.

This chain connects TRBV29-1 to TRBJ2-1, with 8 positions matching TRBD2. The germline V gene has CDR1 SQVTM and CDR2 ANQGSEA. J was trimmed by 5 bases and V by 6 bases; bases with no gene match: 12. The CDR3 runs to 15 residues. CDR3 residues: CSVRSAGGLDNEQFF. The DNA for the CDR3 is TGCAGCGTCCGATCGGCGGGAGGTCTCGACAATGAGCAGTTCTTC.